The source of this T cell receptor (beta chain) is a study of CD8+CD57+ T cells in acquired aplastic anemia. Overall study context: Sorted CD4+ and CD8+ cells yielded DNA averaging around 3.2 ug. Study-level points and caveats: Comparison of patients with controls identified some 29 shared CD8+ CDR3 sequences.

Profiles of TCR beta VDJ and CDR3 were generated from a genomic DNA template. TCRdb ran MiXCR on the reads and lists one entry per CDR3 protein. The sample holds hundreds of thousands of distinct CDR3 sequences, 65% to 75% seen once. CDR1 SEHNR and CDR2 FQNEAQ come from the germline V gene (reference sequence). The CDR3 adds up to 14 amino acids, both ends counted. In the case of this clonotype: No antigen is known for it. Likely a read error: the CDR3 ends without its conserved phenylalanine or tryptophan. The DNA is left out, because the CDR3 cannot be placed on it with certainty; the CDR3 is given as TCRdb lists it.

The genes are TRBV7-9 and TRBJ2-7; TRBD1 is the table's D call, not checked against the DNA. The TCR comes from a human donor in good health, serving as a control. Sequencing was carried out using sorted CD4+, CD8+, or CD8+CD57+ T cells (not recorded which) from PBMCs. Here the CDR3 reads CASSSLGRRDMVLL.